The TCR beta chain under discussion was sequenced for a study of shared clonotypes between healthy human individuals. Produced via immunoSEQ multiplex PCR; TCRdb's table is partial and in-frame only. The repertoire consists of some 1.4 million clones, with roughly 96% occurring once and the leading ten covering 0.95% to 1.5%. A word on this clone: The antigen remains undetermined.

This CDR3 is built from 16 residues. Deletions cut 4 bases from V and 4 bases from J, with 18 bases between. Germline loops: CDR1 SGHVS, CDR2 FNYEAQ. Study-level findings and limits: Clonotype sharing among donors, it was expected, would be affected by sequencing depth.

The sequence came from a man aged 25-40 years in good health. The V call is TRBV7-6, the J call TRBJ2-3; D gene unclear. The sample comprised naive CD4+ T cells sorted from blood. Subset indicated: CD45RA+ positively selected. The CDR3 spells CASSSRRRRPPDTQYF. CDR3 coding DNA: TGTGCCAGCAGCTCCAGACGGCGCCGGCCCCCAGATACGCAGTATTTT. The variable domain in full, completed from reference TRBV7-6 and TRBJ2-3, reads GAGVSQSPRYKVTKRGQDVALRCDPISGHVSLYWYRQALGQGPEFLTYFNYEAQQDKSGLPNDRFSAERPEGSISTLTIQRTEQRDSAMYRCASSSRRRRPPDTQYFGPGTRLTVL.